A single sample gave rise to the 28 T cell receptor beta chains below, sequenced in a study of T cell responses to AZD1222 COVID-19 vaccine. TCRdb's copy holds only in-frame clones and misses some; the assay was immunoSEQ multiplex PCR. The sample holds over 150,000 clones, approximately 90% seen once. Here the sequenced sample was peripheral blood, taken on day 0 of AZD1222 vaccination. The receptors here all came from an adult in good health.

This chain links TRBV12-3 or TRBV12-4 with TRBJ1-6; D remains unclear. Deletions cut 1 base from V and 8 bases from J, with 6 bases between. The CDR3 spans 13 residues. CDR3 region: CASSLGIYSPLHF. The CDR3 coding sequence is TGTGCCAGCAGTTTAGGGATTTATTCACCCCTCCACTTT.

The chain carries TRBV25-1 and TRBJ1-5; weak D call: TRBD1 (6 bases). Germline-derived CDR1 and CDR2 are MGHDK and SYGVNS. The CDR3 covers 15 residues. V lost 7 bases, J lost 4 bases, and 17 bases lay in between. In DNA, the CDR3 is TGTGCCAGCACTCAATGGGGCAGGGGTAATCAGCCCCAGCATTTT. It specifies CASTQWGRGNQPQHF. Combining the CDR3 with reference TRBV25-1 and TRBJ1-5 gives the whole variable domain EADIYQTPRYLVIGTGKKITLECSQTMGHDKMYWYQQDPGMELHLIHYSYGVNSTEKGDLSSESTVSRIRTEHFPLTLESARPSHTSQYLCASTQWGRGNQPQHFGDGTRLSIL.

The CDR3 reads CASRAGGNQPQHF. The CDR3 region has the DNA TGTGCCAGCCGAGCAGGCGGCAATCAGCCCCAGCATTTT. The chain couples TRBV6-5 to TRBJ1-5, with unresolved D. CDR3 length: 13 residues. Trimming removed 8 bases from V and 2 bases from J, with 10 bases in between. CDR1 and CDR2 from the germline V gene are MNHEY and SVGAGI.

This clone was observed a single time. The V gene is TRBV7-2, the J gene TRBJ2-7; possible D gene TRBD2, 6 bases. V was trimmed by 2 bases and J by 3 bases, leaving 20 bases between them. Germline CDR1 is SGHTA and CDR2 is FQGNSA. The CDR3 runs to 17 residues. The CDR3 DNA reads TGTGCCAGCAGCTTACGGGGTAGCGGCACTACCTTCTACGAGCAGTACTTC. As protein: CASSLRGSGTTFYEQYF.

The chain carries TRBV6-4 and TRBJ2-3; TRBD2 matches at 13 bases. The V gene end was trimmed by 6 bases and the J gene end by 5 bases; junction bases not matched to a gene: 5. The CDR3 runs to 15 residues. Germline V gives CDR1 MRHNA, CDR2 SNTAGT. The CDR3 nucleotides read TGTGCCAGCAGCATACTAGCGGGGGGGTTAGATACGCAGTATTTT. Translation: CASSILAGGLDTQYF.

This chain connects TRBV29-1 to TRBJ1-2; TRBD1 is a possible D gene (5 bases). Trimming left V 5 bases short and J 6 bases short, with 13 bases between. The germline V gene encodes CDR1 SQVTM and CDR2 ANQGSEA. This CDR3 contains 12 residues. In nucleotides, the CDR3 is TGCAGCGTTTGGGGGTCTGGTGATGGCTACACCTTC. This translates into CSVWGSGDGYTF.

The chain couples TRBV6-5 to TRBJ1-2; D not resolved. Germline V CDR1 and CDR2: MNHEY, SVGAGI. V lost 2 bases and J 3 bases, leaving 4 bases between the germline ends. This CDR3 spans 12 amino acids. This chain's CDR3 is CASSYGDYGYTF. In DNA form, the CDR3 reads TGTGCCAGCAGTTACGGAGACTATGGCTACACCTTC.

This chain links TRBV7-3 with TRBJ1-6, with D hard to call. The CDR3 has 13 residues. Germline V gene data show CDR1 as SGHTA and CDR2 as FQGTGA. V was clipped by 5 bases and J by 10 bases, with 12 bases between them. The CDR3, as DNA: TGTGCCAGCAGCGGATTGGGAAGCTCACCCCTCCACTTT. Protein: CASSGLGSSPLHF.

The genes are TRBV18 and TRBJ1-5, with 8 bases fitting TRBD1. The V gene's germline CDR1 is KGHSH and CDR2 LQKENI. V shed 0 bases and J 10 bases; nucleotides not matched to a gene: 5. The CDR3 covers 14 residues. The DNA of the CDR3 is TGTGCCAGCTCACCACCGGACAGGGAGGTCCCCCAGCATTTT. It specifies CASSPPDREVPQHF. Filled out from reference TRBV18 and TRBJ1-5, the complete variable domain reads NAGVMQNPRHLVRRRGQEARLRCSPMKGHSHVYWYRQLPEEGLKFMVYLQKENIIDESGMPKERFSAEFPKEGPSILRIQQVVRGDSAAYFCASSPPDREVPQHFGDGTRLSIL.

DNA of the CDR3: TGCGCCAGCAGCTCTGAGAACTCTGGGGCCAACGTCCTGACTTTC. Translation gives CASSSENSGANVLTF. The chain is built from TRBV5-1 and TRBJ2-6, with D unclear. CDR1 and CDR2 from the germline V gene are SGHRS and YFSETQ. The length of the CDR3 is 15 residues. The ends were cut back, 3 bases at V and 0 bases at J, with 7 bases in the middle.

This clone was seen once. Other DNA sequences in the sample encode the same CDR3. The CDR3 nucleotides are TGTGCCAGCAGTTTCGGAAACTATGGCTACACCTTC. Protein sequence: CASSFGNYGYTF. The rearrangement links TRBV28 to TRBJ1-2; the D is unclear. Germline values: CDR1 MDHEN, CDR2 SYDVKM. The germline V and J ends were trimmed by 3 bases and 2 bases, with 4 bases remaining between them. The CDR3 spans 12 residues.

The CDR3 spells CASSLYSGGAAETQYF. Written as DNA, the CDR3 is TGTGCCAGCAGTTTATACAGCGGGGGGGCGGCCGAGACCCAGTACTTC. This sequence joins TRBV28 and TRBJ2-5, with 10 bases identical to TRBD2. Germline CDR1 MDHEN, CDR2 SYDVKM. V lost 1 base and J lost 5; bases outside the gene matches: 7. The CDR3 is made up of 16 amino acids.

V gene TRBV27 combines with J gene TRBJ1-1, with TRBD1 matching 7 bases. V gave up 5 bases and J gave up 6 bases; unmatched junction bases: 9. CDR1 is MNHEY and CDR2 is SMNVEV in the germline V gene (reference sequence). The CDR3 is 14 amino acids. In DNA form, the CDR3 reads TGTGCCAGCAGTAAAAACAGGGGAGAAGCTGAAGCTTTCTTT. It yields the protein CASSKNRGEAEAFF.

The genes are TRBV5-4 and TRBJ2-3; no clear D. Trimming pared 4 bases from V and 0 bases from J, leaving 12 bases between. The germline CDR1 and CDR2 sequences are SGHNT and YYREEE (reference sequence). The CDR3 loop spans 15 amino acids. The DNA for the CDR3 is TGTGCCAGCAGCCCGTGGGCCCGTAGCACAGATACGCAGTATTTT. It yields the protein CASSPWARSTDTQYF.

The chain carries TRBV7-8 and TRBJ1-2; 9 positions match TRBD1. In germline, CDR1 is SGHVS, CDR2 FQNEAQ. V shed 2 bases, J shed 5 bases, and the junction held 9 bases outside the gene matches. The CDR3 length is 16 residues. CDR3 nucleotide sequence: TGTGCCAGCAGCTTACCGGGACAGGGTCATGCTTATGGCTACACCTTC. It yields the protein CASSLPGQGHAYGYTF.

CDR3: CSVHRGEKLFF. Here the CDR3 DNA reads TGCAGCGTTCACAGGGGTGAAAAACTGTTTTTT. This rearrangement joins TRBV29-1 to TRBJ1-4; 7 positions match TRBD1. V lost 5 bases to trimming and J lost 7 bases; unmatched junction nucleotides: 1. Germline CDR1 reads SQVTM; CDR2 reads ANQGSEA. The CDR3 totals 11 residues.

J is TRBJ2-1 and V is TRBV3-1 (or the pseudogene TRBV3-2); 7 bases map to TRBD1. Trimming removed 1 base from V and 8 bases from J; junction bases left unmatched: 5. CDR1 and CDR2 from the germline V gene are LGHDT and YNNKEL (reference sequence). There are 14 residues in the CDR3. The CDR3 DNA follows: TGTGCCAGCAGCCAAGGGACAGGAAGGGATGAGCAGTTCTTC. Its protein product is CASSQGTGRDEQFF.

The chain joins TRBV28 to TRBJ2-1, with D maybe TRBD1 (5 bases). Germline values: CDR1 MDHEN, CDR2 SYDVKM. This CDR3 comprises 14 residues. V dropped 8 bases and J dropped 1 base, with 12 bases sitting between them. CDR3 residues: CASGAGKSYNEQFF. The CDR3 coding sequence is TGTGCCAGCGGGGCTGGGAAGTCCTACAATGAGCAGTTCTTC.

The chain recombines TRBV6-6 with TRBJ1-6; D remains unclear. Deletions cut 2 bases from V and 9 bases from J, with 8 bases between. The CDR3 runs 13 residues. The germline gives CDR1 MNHNY, CDR2 SVGAGI (reference sequence). For the CDR3, the DNA is TGTGCCAGCAGTTACCGGGTCACTTCACCCCTCCACTTT. Amino acids: CASSYRVTSPLHF.

J is TRBJ2-1 and V is TRBV7-2, with D unclear. This CDR3 has 14 amino acids. Germline CDR1 reads SGHTA; CDR2 reads FQGNSA. Between the trimmed V and J ends, which lost 4 bases and 1 base, there was a span of 8 bases. Written as DNA, the CDR3 is TGTGCCAGCAGCTCCTCCGTGTCCTACAATGAGCAGTTCTTC. Protein: CASSSSVSYNEQFF.

This rearrangement joins TRBV7-3 to TRBJ2-2, with 9 nucleotides matching TRBD1. The CDR3 is 16 residues long. V lost 5 bases to trimming and J lost 6 bases; unmatched junction nucleotides: 10. Germline CDR1 is SGHTA and CDR2 is FQGTGA. The CDR3 region has the DNA TGTGCCAGCAGCCTTAAACCGGGACAGGGCGCCGGGGAGCTGTTTTTT. It codes for CASSLKPGQGAGELFF. Together with reference TRBV7-3 and TRBJ2-2, the CDR3 gives the full variable domain: GAGVSQTPSNKVTEKGKYVELRCDPISGHTALYWYRQSLGQGPEFLIYFQGTGAADDSGLPNDRFFAVRPEGSVSTLKIQRTERGDSAVYLCASSLKPGQGAGELFFGEGSRLTVL.

The CDR3 bases are TGTGCCAGCAGCTTAGTAGGGGTAGGTACTGAAGCTTTCTTT. Translated: CASSLVGVGTEAFF. The V gene is TRBV7-9, the J gene TRBJ1-1, with a possible D match to TRBD1 (5 bases). CDR1 is SEHNR and CDR2 is FQNEAQ in the germline V gene (reference sequence). The CDR3 is 14 residues long. The V end was cut by 1 base, the J end by 5 bases, with 11 bases between.

The chain recombines TRBV25-1 with TRBJ2-1; D is perhaps TRBD1 or TRBD2 (5 bases each). V was trimmed by 2 bases and J by 7 bases, leaving 18 bases between them. CDR3 length: 16 amino acids. Per germline, CDR1 MGHDK and CDR2 SYGVNS. This CDR3 reads CASSEDGQTGWNEQFF. In nucleotides, the CDR3 is TGTGCCAGCAGTGAAGATGGACAAACGGGGTGGAATGAGCAGTTCTTC.

V usage is TRBV19 and J usage is TRBJ1-4; TRBD1 might be the D (5 bases). CDR3 length equals 11 residues. Trimming stripped 1 base from V and 14 bases from J, with 8 bases between. CDR1 is LNHDA and CDR2 is SQIVND in the germline V gene (reference sequence). For the CDR3, the DNA is TGTGCCAGTAGTATAGGGACATTTCTGTTTTTT. This gives the protein CASSIGTFLFF.

The chain has TRBV27 and TRBJ1-2, with 9 bases identical to TRBD1. After removal of 6 bases from V and 4 bases from J, the junction contained 18 bases not matched to a gene. Germline V gene sequence: CDR1 MNHEY, CDR2 SMNVEV (reference sequence). The CDR3 is made up of 18 amino acids. CDR3 residues: CASRKLGPTLTGGYGYTF. DNA for the CDR3: TGTGCCAGCAGGAAATTAGGTCCTACCTTGACAGGGGGCTATGGCTACACCTTC.

Here the CDR3 reads CASSSQAPGQPQHF. In nucleotides, the CDR3 is TGTGCCAGCTCATCCCAAGCCCCCGGGCAGCCCCAGCATTTT. This chain links TRBV18 with TRBJ1-5; D remains ambiguous. This CDR3 has 14 amino acids. V was pared by 5 bases and J by 7 bases, with 15 bases between. Germline V gene sequence: CDR1 KGHSH, CDR2 LQKENI. The variable domain in full, with the rest retrieved from reference TRBV18 and TRBJ1-5, is NAGVMQNPRHLVRRRGQEARLRCSPMKGHSHVYWYRQLPEEGLKFMVYLQKENIIDESGMPKERFSAEFPKEGPSILRIQQVVRGDSAAYFCASSSQAPGQPQHFGDGTRLSIL.

The V call is TRBV5-6, the J call TRBJ1-1; D not resolved. V lost 0 bases and J lost 6, with 12 bases in between. The CDR3 has 14 amino acids. Germline V CDR1 and CDR2: SGHDT, YYEEEE. This CDR3 is CASSLGAEVAEAFF. The CDR3 DNA reads as TGTGCCAGCAGCTTGGGCGCGGAAGTCGCTGAAGCTTTCTTT.

The chain recombines TRBV7-8 with TRBJ2-3; 8 bases line up with TRBD2. Trimming removed 11 bases from V and 1 base from J; junction bases left unmatched: 11. This CDR3 spans 15 amino acids. In germline, CDR1 is SGHVS, CDR2 FQNEAQ. CDR3 amino acids: CAVQGFGGGTDTQYF. Written as DNA, the CDR3 is TGTGCCGTACAAGGCTTCGGGGGGGGCACAGATACGCAGTATTTT.